This note documents a single T cell receptor (beta chain) sequence. It has no known antigen specificity. Base qualities are missing; no much larger clone stands one base away. Libraries were prepared through RT-PCR. Sequencer: NextSeq 550. TCRdb trimmed public reads at Q25 via fastp, called clones via MiXCR and kept in-frame beta chains. Identical CDR3 proteins give one entry, which carries the most common genes and DNA. The sample records 800,000 to 1,000,000 distinct CDR3 sequences, approximately 18% of which are singletons. Jointly, the top ten make up 5% to 6.5% of the sample. CDR1 KGHDR and CDR2 SFDVKD are derived from the germline V gene. From cysteine to phenylalanine, the CDR3 is 16 amino acids long. Of the read, only the CDR3 DNA is kept; its 48 bases are in frame from base 1. The junction shows trimming of 3 bases on V and 6 bases on J, and the gene matches do not reach 6 bases of it. The sample is drawn from a study of patients and donors after allogeneic stem cell transplantation (dated by TCRdb to the early 2020s).

The sample consisted of blood, either unsorted or a sorted T cell fraction (not recorded which). The receptor comes from a human donor who was either an allogeneic HSCT recipient or a stem cell or donor lymphocyte infusion donor (not recorded which). It is not recorded whose cells these are; they may come from a transplant donor. The V gene is TRBV24-1 and the J gene is TRBJ2-2; 10 bases in the junction line up with TRBD2. This receptor has the CDR3 CATSDAGTSVPGELFF. The DNA sequence is as follows: TGTGCCACCAGTGATGCCGGGACTAGCGTCCCCGGGGAGCTGTTTTTT.